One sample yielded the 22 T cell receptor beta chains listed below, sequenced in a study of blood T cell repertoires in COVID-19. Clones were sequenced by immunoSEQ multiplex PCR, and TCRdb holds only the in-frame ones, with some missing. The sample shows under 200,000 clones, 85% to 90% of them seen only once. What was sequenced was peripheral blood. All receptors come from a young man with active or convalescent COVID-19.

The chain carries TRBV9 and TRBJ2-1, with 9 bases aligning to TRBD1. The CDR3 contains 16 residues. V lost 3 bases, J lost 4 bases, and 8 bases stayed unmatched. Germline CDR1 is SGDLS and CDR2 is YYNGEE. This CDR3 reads CASSASGDRGYNEQFF. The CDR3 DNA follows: TGTGCCAGCAGCGCATCCGGAGACAGGGGGTACAATGAGCAGTTCTTC.

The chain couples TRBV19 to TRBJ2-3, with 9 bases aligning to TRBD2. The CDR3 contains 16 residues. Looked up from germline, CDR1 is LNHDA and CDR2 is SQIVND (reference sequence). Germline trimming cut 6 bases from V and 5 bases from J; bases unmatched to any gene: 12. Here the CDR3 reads CASRNPGLASGDTQYF. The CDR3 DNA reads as TGTGCCAGTAGAAATCCGGGACTAGCTTCTGGAGATACGCAGTATTTT.

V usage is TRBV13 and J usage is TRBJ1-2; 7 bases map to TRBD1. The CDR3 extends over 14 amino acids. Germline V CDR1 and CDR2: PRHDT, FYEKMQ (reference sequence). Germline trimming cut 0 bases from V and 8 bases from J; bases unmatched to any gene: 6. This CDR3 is CASSLGQGRGGYTF. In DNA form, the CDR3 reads TGTGCCAGCAGCTTAGGACAGGGGCGGGGAGGCTACACCTTC.

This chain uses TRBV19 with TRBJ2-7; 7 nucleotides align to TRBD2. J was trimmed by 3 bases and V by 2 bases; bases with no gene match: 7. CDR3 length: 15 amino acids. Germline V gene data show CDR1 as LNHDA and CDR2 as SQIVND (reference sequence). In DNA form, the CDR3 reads TGTGCCAGTAGTATATTTGCGGGAGAGCGCTACGAGCAGTACTTC. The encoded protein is CASSIFAGERYEQYF.

The CDR3 spells CASSQEERGANTGELFF. CDR3 coding DNA: TGCGCCAGCAGCCAAGAAGAGCGGGGGGCGAACACCGGGGAGCTGTTTTTT. The V call is TRBV4-1, the J call TRBJ2-2, with 9 bases fitting TRBD2. Trimming removed 0 bases from V and 0 bases from J; junction bases left unmatched: 2. Germline-derived CDR1 and CDR2 are MGHRA and YSYEKL. This CDR3 has 17 residues.

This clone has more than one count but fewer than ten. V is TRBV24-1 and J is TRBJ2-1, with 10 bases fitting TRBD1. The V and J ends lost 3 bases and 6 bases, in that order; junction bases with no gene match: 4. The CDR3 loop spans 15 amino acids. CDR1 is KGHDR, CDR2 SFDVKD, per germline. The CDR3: CATSDTRTGGNEQFF. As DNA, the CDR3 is TGTGCCACCAGTGATACCCGGACAGGGGGCAATGAGCAGTTCTTC.

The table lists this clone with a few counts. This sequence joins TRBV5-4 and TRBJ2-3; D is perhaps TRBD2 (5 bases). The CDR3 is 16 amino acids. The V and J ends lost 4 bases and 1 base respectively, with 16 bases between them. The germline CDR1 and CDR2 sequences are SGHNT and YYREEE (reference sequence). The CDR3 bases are TGTGCCAGCAGCGTGGGAGCGGCTACCCGCACAGATACGCAGTATTTT. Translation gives CASSVGAATRTDTQYF. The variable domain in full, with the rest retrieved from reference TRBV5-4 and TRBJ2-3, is ETGVTQSPTHLIKTRGQQVTLRCSSQSGHNTVSWYQQALGQGPQFIFQYYREEENGRGNFPPRFSGLQFPNYSSELNVNALELDDSALYLCASSVGAATRTDTQYFGPGTRLTVL.

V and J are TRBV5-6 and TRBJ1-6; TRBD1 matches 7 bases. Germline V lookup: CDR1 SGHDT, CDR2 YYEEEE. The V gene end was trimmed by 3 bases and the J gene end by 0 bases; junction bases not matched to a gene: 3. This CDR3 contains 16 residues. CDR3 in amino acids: CASSSRGSSYNSPLHF. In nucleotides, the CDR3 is TGTGCCAGCAGCTCCAGGGGGAGCTCCTATAATTCACCCCTCCACTTT.

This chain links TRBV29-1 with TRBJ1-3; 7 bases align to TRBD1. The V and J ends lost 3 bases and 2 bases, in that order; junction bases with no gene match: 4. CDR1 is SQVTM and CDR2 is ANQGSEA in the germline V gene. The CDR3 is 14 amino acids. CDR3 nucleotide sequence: TGCAGCGTTGACCCCGGGACAGCTGGAAACACCATATATTTT. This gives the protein CSVDPGTAGNTIYF.

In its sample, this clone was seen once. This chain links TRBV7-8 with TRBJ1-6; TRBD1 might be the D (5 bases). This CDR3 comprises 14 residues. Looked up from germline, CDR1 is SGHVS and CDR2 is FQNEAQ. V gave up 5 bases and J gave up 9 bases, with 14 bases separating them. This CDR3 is CASSPTGISSPLHF. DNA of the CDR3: TGTGCCAGCAGCCCCACAGGCATCAGTTCACCCCTCCACTTT.

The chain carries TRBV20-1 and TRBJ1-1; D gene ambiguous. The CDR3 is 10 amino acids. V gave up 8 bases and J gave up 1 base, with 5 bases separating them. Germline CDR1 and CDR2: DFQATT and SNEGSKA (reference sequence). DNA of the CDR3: TGCAGTCTAAGGAACACTGAAGCTTTCTTT. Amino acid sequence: CSLRNTEAFF.

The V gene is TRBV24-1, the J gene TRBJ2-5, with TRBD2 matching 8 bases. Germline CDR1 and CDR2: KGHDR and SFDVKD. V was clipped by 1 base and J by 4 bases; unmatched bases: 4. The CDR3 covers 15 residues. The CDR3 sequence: CATSDLGRGAETQYF. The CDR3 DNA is TGTGCCACCAGTGATTTAGGGCGGGGGGCAGAGACCCAGTACTTC.

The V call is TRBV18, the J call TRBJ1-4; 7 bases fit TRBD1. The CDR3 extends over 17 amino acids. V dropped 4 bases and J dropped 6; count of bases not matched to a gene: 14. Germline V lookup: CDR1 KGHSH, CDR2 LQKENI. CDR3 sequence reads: CASSQTRQGLVDEKLFF. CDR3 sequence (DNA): TGTGCCAGCTCACAGACTAGACAGGGTCTAGTGGATGAAAAACTGTTTTTT.

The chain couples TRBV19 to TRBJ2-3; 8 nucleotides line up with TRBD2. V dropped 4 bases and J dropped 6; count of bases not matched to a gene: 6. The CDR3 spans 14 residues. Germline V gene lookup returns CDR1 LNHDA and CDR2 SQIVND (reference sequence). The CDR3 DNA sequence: TGTGCCAGTAGTAGTAGCGGGGCGGGGGATACGCAGTATTTT. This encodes CASSSSGAGDTQYF.

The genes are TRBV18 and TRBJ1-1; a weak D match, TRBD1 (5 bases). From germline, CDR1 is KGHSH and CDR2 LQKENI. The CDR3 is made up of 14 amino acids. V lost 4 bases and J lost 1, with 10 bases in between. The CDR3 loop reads CASSLQDRNTEAFF. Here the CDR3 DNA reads TGTGCCAGCTCACTACAGGATAGGAACACTGAAGCTTTCTTT. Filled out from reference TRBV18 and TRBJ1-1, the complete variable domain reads NAGVMQNPRHLVRRRGQEARLRCSPMKGHSHVYWYRQLPEEGLKFMVYLQKENIIDESGMPKERFSAEFPKEGPSILRIQQVVRGDSAAYFCASSLQDRNTEAFFGQGTRLTVV.

The DNA of the CDR3 is TGTGCCAGCAGCCAGGGGGCGCGGGAGTGGGGACAAGAGACCCAGTACTTC. Protein product: CASSQGAREWGQETQYF. This sequence joins TRBV7-2 and TRBJ2-5, with a tentative D call TRBD1 (8 bases). This CDR3 is 17 amino acids long. Germline CDR1 reads SGHTA; CDR2 reads FQGNSA. Trimming cost V 5 bases and J 2 bases, with 21 bases left between them.

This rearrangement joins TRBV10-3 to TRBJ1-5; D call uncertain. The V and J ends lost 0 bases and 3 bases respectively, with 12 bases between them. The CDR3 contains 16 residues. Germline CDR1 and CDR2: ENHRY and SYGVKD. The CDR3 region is CAISESAGRINQPQHF. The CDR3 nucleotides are TGTGCCATCAGTGAGTCTGCCGGGAGAATCAATCAGCCCCAGCATTTT.

The CDR3 DNA follows: TGTGCCAGTAGTAAGCGACAGGGAGCCTACGAGCAGTACTTC. It codes for CASSKRQGAYEQYF. The genes are TRBV19 and TRBJ2-7, with 7 positions matching TRBD1. This CDR3 contains 14 residues. Trimming removed 4 bases from V and 2 bases from J; junction bases left unmatched: 5. From germline, CDR1 is LNHDA and CDR2 SQIVND (reference sequence).

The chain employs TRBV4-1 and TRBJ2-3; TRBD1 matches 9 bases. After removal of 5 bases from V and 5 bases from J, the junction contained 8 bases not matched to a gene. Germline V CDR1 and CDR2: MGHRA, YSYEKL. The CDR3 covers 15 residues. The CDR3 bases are TGCGCCAGCAGCGACCAACAGGGGGCTATAGATACGCAGTATTTT. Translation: CASSDQQGAIDTQYF.

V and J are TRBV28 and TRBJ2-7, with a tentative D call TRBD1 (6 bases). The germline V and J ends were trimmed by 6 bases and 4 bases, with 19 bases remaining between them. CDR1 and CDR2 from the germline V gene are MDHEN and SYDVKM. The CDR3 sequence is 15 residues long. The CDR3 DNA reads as TGTGCCAGCAGCGAGTGGGGGCAGGAGCTTTACGAGCAGTACTTC. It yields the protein CASSEWGQELYEQYF.

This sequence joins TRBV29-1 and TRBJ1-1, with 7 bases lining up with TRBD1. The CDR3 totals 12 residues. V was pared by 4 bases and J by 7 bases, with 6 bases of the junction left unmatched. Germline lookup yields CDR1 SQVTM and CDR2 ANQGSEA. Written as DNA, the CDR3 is TGCAGCGTTGTACGGGACAGAGATGAAGCTTTCTTT. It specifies CSVVRDRDEAFF.

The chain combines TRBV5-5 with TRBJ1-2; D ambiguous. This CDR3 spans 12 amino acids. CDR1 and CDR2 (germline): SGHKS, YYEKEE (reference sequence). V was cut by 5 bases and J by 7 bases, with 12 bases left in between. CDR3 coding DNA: TGTGCCAGCAGACTAGAGGGTTCTGGCTACACCTTC. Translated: CASRLEGSGYTF.